The clone carrying this T cell receptor (beta chain) came up once. The data are from a study of blood T cell repertoires in COVID-19. Study-wide context: The origin of the acute and convalescent COVID-19 samples was the United States, Italy and Spain. The cDNA or gDNA used as material had been derived from T cells, B-cell-depleted T cells, or PBMCs.

The V end was cut by 2 bases, the J end by 3 bases, with 11 bases between. Germline V gene sequence: CDR1 MNHEY, CDR2 SVGEGT. The CDR3 runs 14 residues. Per the original data handling: For nucleated cells, counts were estimated from reference gene primer amplification. Only in-frame clones appear in the TCRdb table, and some are missing; sequencing was by immunoSEQ multiplex PCR. V and J calls and clone size are copied from that table; D and trimming were computed from the DNA. The sample holds about 52,000 clones; under 90% are singletons and the top ten take 7.5% to 10%. This clonotype originated in a man at least 80 years old with active or convalescent COVID-19. The chain couples TRBV6-2 or TRBV6-3 to TRBJ2-7, with a possible D match to TRBD1 (6 bases). Material: peripheral blood. The CDR3, as DNA: TGTGCCAGCAGTTACACTTCACAGGGCTACGAGCAGTACTTC. Amino acid sequence: CASSYTSQGYEQYF.